Sequencing of this TCR beta chain was carried out in a study of cytomegalovirus exposure and HLA in healthy donors (dated by TCRdb to about 2017). The study in broad terms: An earlier analysis of roughly 500 of the donors reported roughly 300 Gb of sequence data and around 100 million unique TCR beta sequences obtained from about 179 million T cells. About 280 gigabases of sequencing data and around 85 million unique TCR sequences made up an early release that covered about 640 HLA-typed donors. Of the roughly 430 genotyped donors, around 81% fell in the genetic ancestry cluster associated with self-reported Caucasian donors. The study aimed to test whether cataloging public T cell receptors could reveal signatures of past pathogen exposure. The study profiled the T cell repertoires of 666 subjects by immunosequencing and related them to cytomegalovirus serostatus. Besides the first cohort of under 700 subjects, a separate validation cohort made up of 120 different subjects was used. High-throughput TCR immunosequencing, statistical association of individual TCRs with disease status, and machine learning were combined to predict cytomegalovirus infection status. A later analysis re-analyzed previously published TCR beta repertoires from roughly 630 donors and added high-resolution HLA genotyping to study TCR occurrence patterns. The later analysis used no new phenotypic data to find candidate immune exposures, relying instead on TCR beta sequences and their occurrence across donors. In an earlier analysis of 550 to 700 of the donors, high-throughput TCR beta sequencing was used to judge whether each TCR beta V gene segment behaved as functional or pseudogenic. Donor age, sex, ethnicity and CMV serostatus were compiled together with the repertoire data. A later genetic analysis took genome-wide SNP genotypes for about 55% of the 666 donors and used that subset as a discovery cohort. All discovery cohort repertoires had been generated using a single sequencing platform. HLA typing covered class I and class II loci at four-digit resolution. The number of typed donors differed by locus: about 620-640 for A, B, C, DRB1 and DQB1; 500 to 550 for DQA1; 600 to 610 for DPA1; and approximately 450 for DPB1. Four to six DR-DQ haplotypes were handled as single units for association and clustering, since linkage in the cohort was strong. Among under 450 genotyped donors of the cohort, an average of around 240,000 unique TCR beta nucleotide sequences were sequenced per donor, roughly 20% of them non-productive.

Results the study describes overall, beyond this receptor: The only immune exposure information available for the cohort was CMV serostatus. According to a later analysis, most CMV-associated TCR beta chains appeared to be HLA-restricted, and the HLA associations seemed to be driven largely by CMV exposure. In a later analysis, HLA-associated TCR beta chains were found to be more clonally expanded and to have lower generation probabilities than equally common non-associated chains. In an earlier analysis of some 500 of the donors, most TCR beta V segments appeared in productive rearrangements about 90% or about 30% of the time, broadly matching IMGT annotations. The presence/absence analyses assumed that sequencing depth was roughly uniform across donors, and that assumption may not be true. Because counts were too low, roughly 16 rarely observed V segments, including chromosome 9 orphons, were left out of the earlier analysis of about 620 of the donors. Because HLA typing was missing for some donors at each locus, association tests included only the typed subset. Most TCR sequences were seen in very few donors, while some public TCRs were found in many individuals. A cluster of highly shared sequence variants was judged likely to be a technical artifact of the sequencing pipeline. It was suggested by the authors that the approach could potentially be generalized to other disease states and immunological phenotypes. In both the original and validation cohorts, the classifier was reported to diagnose cytomegalovirus status with high specificity and sensitivity. A later genetic analysis associated a missense DCLRE1C variant with V-gene and J-gene trimming of TCR beta chains, and an independent cohort replicated the association. A further reported finding was that TCR beta sequences accurately predicted the HLA-A and HLA-B alleles for most subjects in the first cohort. Because the 87-base-pair reads could not distinguish some IMGT-functional V segments, including TRBV6-2 and TRBV6-3, those segments were excluded. Correlated functional status among segregating V segments might be attributable to linkage disequilibrium, but an unknown experimental factor could not be ruled out. According to a later genetic analysis, donors in an Asian-associated ancestry cluster had fewer N-insertions in productive TCRs than the roughly 700-donor mean. According to a later analysis, TCR association rates differed among HLA loci, with DRB1 alleles showing the most associated TCRs and HLA-C alleles showing the fewest. A few of the identified cytomegalovirus-associated TCR beta chains were confirmed in vitro to be specific for cytomegalovirus antigens. When HLA alleles, especially DR and DQ, strongly co-occurred, attributing TCR associations to individual alleles was difficult. In a later analysis, several top co-occurrence clusters were reported to appear linked to parvovirus B19, influenza, CMV and Epstein-Barr virus. Specific HLA alleles were associated with roughly 16,000 TCR beta sequences at a false discovery rate of 0.05 in a later analysis. A total of fewer than 200 TCR beta chains were listed by the study as associated with cytomegalovirus. Only TCR beta chains were sequenced in this cohort, and the absence of alpha or paired-chain data limited detectable features.

In total, 630 or so healthy bone marrow donors made up the cohort. Cohort members were all nominally healthy when sampled, although unrecorded immune exposures were likely present. The donor tested CMV seropositive and was one of the 289 seropositive cohort members. A peripheral blood sample was provided by each donor, and peripheral blood mononuclear cells were used for TCR beta sequencing. Genomic DNA extraction from the blood cell samples was performed with the Qiagen DNeasy Blood Extraction Kit. The CDR3 numbers 15 residues from cysteine through phenylalanine. CDR3 DNA is the only sequence kept; it has 45 bases, read in frame from the first base. Cut back by 5 bases and 3 bases, the V and J ends lie 17 bases apart. For CDR1 and CDR2, the germline V gene lists SGHTA and FQGNSA. This clone has a single count. Its antigen is still unknown. No base-level quality is on record; no much larger clone is a single base apart.

The library was prepared using the immunoSEQ multiplex PCR assay. For the multiplex PCR, a mixture combining 60 forward primers for TCR Vbeta segments and 13 reverse primers for TCR Jbeta segments was used. Amplification of the CDR3 region of rearranged TCR beta genes was performed with a multiplex PCR assay on genomic DNA. The amplified TCR beta libraries were sequenced on the Illumina HiSeq System as 87-base-pair reads. The study's own analysis went as follows. In a later analysis, some 80 million unique TCR beta chains were counted across the 500 to 850 repertoires, and around 10 million of these chains were shared by at least two donors. Raw reads were error-corrected and collapsed into unique sequences by a nearest-neighbor algorithm in which closely related sequences were merged to remove PCR and sequencing errors. CDR3 sequences were aligned to IMGT reference sequences to assign V, D and J gene segments. Each retained sequence needed at least a six-nucleotide match to both a V gene segment and a J gene segment. A rearrangement was called productive if the CDR3 had no stop codons and remained in frame with V and J, and every other rearrangement was called non-productive. Following IMGT convention, CDR3 was defined as the stretch from the second conserved V-encoded cysteine up to the conserved J-encoded phenylalanine. Sequences without an unambiguous match to a single V gene segment were excluded from the earlier analysis of 587 of the donors. In an earlier analysis of approximately 610 of the donors, V segments were called functional above 56.7% productive rearrangements and were called segregating when the between-donor standard deviation exceeded 5%. A statistical classification framework was developed to diagnose cytomegalovirus status using the catalog of TCR beta chain sequences. A later analysis assigned V and J genes by comparing TCR nucleotide sequences with IMGT/GENE-DB human TR gene sequences. In a later analysis, CDR3 sequences and most-parsimonious VDJ recombination scenarios were assigned using the TCRdist pipeline. A later analysis defined each TCR beta chain by its CDR3 amino acid sequence plus V-gene family, and excluded reads lacking a unique V-gene family. A later analysis removed several hundred highly shared, low-generation-probability nucleotide sequences to deal with suspected cross-contamination and a sequencing artifact. In a later analysis, a clonal expansion index was calculated for each public chain from normalized within-repertoire ranks of inferred template counts. A later analysis computed generation probabilities with a VDJ recombination model fitted to out-of-frame rearrangements, and checked the results against IGoR. In a later analysis, hypergeometric tests were used to score TCR-TCR, TCR-HLA and TCR-CMV co-occurrence, with a repertoire-size bias correction applied to TCR pairs. In a later analysis, false discovery rates were estimated by permuting HLA or CMV assignments 20 times. In a later analysis, co-occurring TCRs were grouped using DBSCAN, with TCRdist sequence similarity added in when clustering inside HLA-allele-positive subsets. Repertoires with fewer than 30,000 or more than 120,000 public chains were left out of co-occurrence clustering, as were about five repertoires with anomalous nucleotide sharing. Entries here come from immuneACCESS through TCRdb and include only in-frame sequences with V and J called. Some clones fail to appear in such tables; in the studies checked, an unresolved V gene covers under half of the shortfall, and the cause of the remainder is unknown. The V and J calls and the clone size are those of that table, but D and trimming were determined from the DNA. Recorded for this sample are around 120,000 clones; around three quarters of them occurred a single time. Roughly 2.5% of the sample rests with the top ten.

The receptor chain draws on TRBV7-2 and TRBJ2-7, and the D gene may be TRBD2, 5 bases matching. The TCR sequence derives from a woman aged 40 to 50 in good health and CMV-seropositive. Sequencing was done on a sample of PBMCs. The nucleotide sequence reads TGTGCCAGCAGCGGACTCGAGCGGACGAGCTACGAGCAGTACTTC. It translates as CASSGLERTSYEQYF.